These 28 T cell receptor beta chains were all obtained from the same sample, sequenced in a study of cytomegalovirus exposure and HLA in healthy donors. 13 Jbeta primers and 60 Vbeta primers were used for the PCR. Clones were sequenced by immunoSEQ multiplex PCR, and TCRdb holds only the in-frame ones, with some missing. Recorded here are 150,000 to 200,000 clones; the top ten clones represent 2.1%. The material sequenced was PBMCs. The origin of the receptors is a man under 40 in good health and CMV-seronegative.

This chain joins TRBV6-6 and TRBJ1-5; maybe TRBD1 (5 bases). Germline CDR1 and CDR2: MNHNY and SVGAGI (reference sequence). CDR3 size: 12 residues. With 6 bases removed from V and 7 bases from J, the gap between germline ends came to 10 bases. The CDR3 loop reads CASRGEGQPQHF. The DNA for the CDR3 is TGTGCCAGCAGGGGGGAGGGGCAGCCCCAGCATTTT.

J is TRBJ1-3 and V is TRBV28, with D uncertain. Trimming stripped 3 bases from V and 4 bases from J, with 13 bases between. Germline values: CDR1 MDHEN, CDR2 SYDVKM. The CDR3 extends over 15 amino acids. CDR3 DNA: TGTGCCAGCAGTTTGGCTAGGGCGGGAGGAAACACCATATATTTT. It codes for CASSLARAGGNTIYF.

The chain is built from TRBV6-5 and TRBJ2-5, with D maybe TRBD1 (5 bases). Germline loops: CDR1 MNHEY, CDR2 SVGAGI. The CDR3 spans 13 residues. Trimming took 0 bases from V and 8 from J, leaving 10 bases between them. This chain's CDR3 is CASSYSGLPTQYF. The CDR3 DNA sequence: TGTGCCAGCAGTTACTCGGGGCTCCCCACCCAGTACTTC.

This sequence joins TRBV4-1 and TRBJ2-7; 11 bases align to TRBD2. Trimming cost V 0 bases and J 2 bases; bases outside gene matches: 6. The CDR3 length is 17 residues. Germline-derived CDR1 and CDR2 are MGHRA and YSYEKL. The CDR3 coding sequence is TGCGCCAGCAGCCAAGACCCTAGCGGGAGGTTAGCCTACGAGCAGTACTTC. It specifies CASSQDPSGRLAYEQYF.

The gene calls are TRBV5-6 and TRBJ1-5; 8 bases line up with TRBD1. Germline CDR1 is SGHDT and CDR2 is YYEEEE. J lost 6 bases, V lost 2 bases, and 7 bases had no gene match. The CDR3 runs 15 residues. The DNA for the CDR3 is TGTGCCAGCAGCTTTTTCAGGGGGCAACGTCAGCCCCAGCATTTT. Amino acid sequence: CASSFFRGQRQPQHF.

Comments on this clone: The junction shows a germline mismatch at one end, possibly a read error. The chain recombines TRBV11-2 with TRBJ2-5, with unresolved D. In germline, CDR1 is SGHAT, CDR2 FQNNGV. CDR3 length equals 11 residues. In DNA, the CDR3 is TGTGCCAGCAGCTTAGTGTCTCACCTAAACTTC. Residues: CASSLVSHLNF.

The DNA for the CDR3 is TGTGCCAGCACCCCTGGGGGGACAGCAACTAATGAAAAACTGTTTTTT. This sequence encodes CASTPGGTATNEKLFF. V is TRBV27 and J is TRBJ1-4; 7 bases are a match to TRBD1. Trimming removed 7 bases from V and 0 bases from J; junction bases left unmatched: 8. The CDR3 length is 16 residues. Germline values: CDR1 MNHEY, CDR2 SMNVEV (reference sequence).

The chain recombines TRBV10-1 with TRBJ2-1; D possibly corresponds to TRBD1 (5 bases). This CDR3 is built from 13 residues. V lost 4 bases and J 7 bases, leaving 11 bases between the germline ends. The germline gives CDR1 WNHNN, CDR2 SYGVQD (reference sequence). In DNA form, the CDR3 reads TGCGCCAGCAGTGGGCTCAGGGATAATGAGCAGTTCTTC. This sequence encodes CASSGLRDNEQFF.

The gene calls are TRBV11-3 and TRBJ1-1; D gene unclear. The CDR3 consists of 12 residues. V was pared by 1 base and J by 8 bases, with 8 bases between. CDR1 and CDR2 from the germline V gene are SGHNT and YENEEA. The CDR3 here is CASSLVKQEAFF. The CDR3 nucleotides read TGTGCCAGCAGCTTAGTTAAGCAAGAAGCTTTCTTT.

The CDR3 is CASSLFVPGLYTEAFF. CDR3 nucleotides: TGTGCCAGCAGTTTATTCGTCCCGGGACTTTACACTGAAGCTTTCTTT. The chain couples TRBV27 to TRBJ1-1; the D gene is possibly TRBD1 (5 bases). CDR1 is MNHEY and CDR2 is SMNVEV in the germline V gene (reference sequence). V lost 1 base and J 3 bases, leaving 15 bases between the germline ends. There are 16 residues in the CDR3.

This chain uses TRBV19 with TRBJ1-5; unclear D gene. The CDR3 is 13 amino acids. V shed 3 bases and J shed 5 bases, with 8 bases lying between them. Germline V gene lookup returns CDR1 LNHDA and CDR2 SQIVND (reference sequence). CDR3 sequence: CASSMAVYQPQHF. The CDR3 bases are TGTGCCAGTAGTATGGCGGTCTATCAGCCCCAGCATTTT.

The V gene is TRBV4-2, the J gene TRBJ2-1; 13 nucleotides match TRBD2. CDR1 is LGHNA and CDR2 is YNFKEQ in the germline V gene. The CDR3 is made up of 20 amino acids. Germline trimming cut 4 bases from V and 5 bases from J; bases unmatched to any gene: 17. Here the CDR3 DNA reads TGTGCCAGCAGCCCTTTGATCCGAACTAGCGGGAGGGCCGTTAACAATGAGCAGTTCTTC. Encoded protein: CASSPLIRTSGRAVNNEQFF.

The chain joins TRBV7-9 to TRBJ1-5, with 9 bases matching TRBD1. Germline CDR1 reads SEHNR; CDR2 reads FQNEAQ (reference sequence). The CDR3 is made up of 14 amino acids. J was trimmed by 6 bases and V by 4 bases; bases with no gene match: 4. The CDR3 DNA is TGTGCCAGCAGCTACGGACAGGGGTTTCAGCCCCAGCATTTT. Protein: CASSYGQGFQPQHF.

The chain combines TRBV18 with TRBJ2-7; D gene uncertain. This CDR3 is built from 12 residues. The V and J ends lost 6 bases and 2 bases respectively, with 8 bases between them. Per germline, CDR1 KGHSH and CDR2 LQKENI. The CDR3 sequence: CASSFGAYEQYF. In DNA form, the CDR3 reads TGTGCCAGCTCTTTCGGAGCCTACGAGCAGTACTTC. Based on the CDR3 plus reference TRBV18 and TRBJ2-7, the full variable domain is NAGVMQNPRHLVRRRGQEARLRCSPMKGHSHVYWYRQLPEEGLKFMVYLQKENIIDESGMPKERFSAEFPKEGPSILRIQQVVRGDSAAYFCASSFGAYEQYFGPGTRLTVT.

The J gene is TRBJ1-1, the V gene TRBV9, with D possibly TRBD1 on 5 matching bases. Germline CDR1 and CDR2: SGDLS and YYNGEE. The CDR3 runs to 13 residues. V lost 0 bases and J 3 bases, leaving 6 bases between the germline ends. CDR3 amino acids: CASSVGGDTEAFF. CDR3 in DNA: TGTGCCAGCAGCGTAGGGGGGGACACTGAAGCTTTCTTT.

V usage is TRBV9 and J usage is TRBJ2-3; 9 nucleotides line up with TRBD2. The CDR3 contains 16 residues. V trimming: 0 bases; J trimming: 4 bases; junction bases outside the gene matches: 6. The germline CDR1 and CDR2 sequences are SGDLS and YYNGEE. The CDR3 nucleotides are TGTGCCAGCAGCGTAGAAGCGGGAGGAGGGGCAGATACGCAGTATTTT. Its translation is CASSVEAGGGADTQYF.

This rearrangement joins TRBV19 to TRBJ2-5, with TRBD2 as a possible D gene (6 bases). The CDR3 contains 13 residues. The ends were cut back, 2 bases at V and 7 bases at J, with 11 bases in the middle. Looked up from germline, CDR1 is LNHDA and CDR2 is SQIVND (reference sequence). CDR3 DNA sequence: TGTGCCAGTAGTATATCGGGGACTGTGACCCAGTACTTC. It encodes CASSISGTVTQYF.

CDR3 residues: CASSVGDRLSYEQYF. In DNA, the CDR3 is TGTGCCAGCAGCGTAGGGGACAGGCTCTCCTACGAGCAGTACTTC. This chain links TRBV9 with TRBJ2-7, with 8 bases lining up with TRBD1. The CDR3 spans 15 residues. The germline V gene encodes CDR1 SGDLS and CDR2 YYNGEE. Trimming at V came to 0 bases and at J to 0 bases, leaving 2 bases not matched to a gene.

The V and J genes are TRBV7-9 and TRBJ2-7; tentatively, D is TRBD2 (6 bases). The CDR3 extends over 11 amino acids. Per the germline V gene, CDR1 is SEHNR and CDR2 is FQNEAQ (reference sequence). Trimming took off 4 bases at V and 7 bases at J, with 8 bases between the two ends. This chain's CDR3 is CASSWAGEQYF. Here the CDR3 DNA reads TGTGCCAGCAGCTGGGCGGGGGAGCAGTACTTC.

The rearrangement joins TRBV6-6 to TRBJ1-1; D call uncertain. V was pared by 5 bases and J by 8 bases, with 12 bases between. Germline-derived CDR1 and CDR2 are MNHNY and SVGAGI (reference sequence). This CDR3 comprises 12 residues. CDR3 sequence reads: CASSRVGSEAFF. The CDR3 DNA sequence: TGTGCCAGCAGTCGGGTGGGTTCCGAAGCTTTCTTT.

The chain uses TRBV15 and TRBJ1-4; 7 bases fit TRBD1. The V segment lost 4 bases and the J segment 0 bases; nucleotides outside the gene matches: 2. CDR1 is LNHNV, CDR2 YYDKDF, per germline (reference sequence). CDR3 size: 15 residues. CDR3 loop: CATSKGQATNEKLFF. The CDR3 coding sequence is TGTGCCACCAGCAAAGGACAGGCAACTAATGAAAAACTGTTTTTT.

The rearrangement links TRBV27 to TRBJ1-1; D ambiguous. Germline CDR1 MNHEY, CDR2 SMNVEV (reference sequence). V shed 3 bases and J shed 5 bases, with 10 bases lying between them. The CDR3 has 13 amino acids. This CDR3 reads CASSFGSWTEAFF. CDR3 in DNA: TGTGCCAGCAGTTTTGGCAGTTGGACTGAAGCTTTCTTT.

V gene TRBV7-9 combines with J gene TRBJ1-5, with unresolved D. Trimming pared 5 bases from V and 4 bases from J, leaving 9 bases between. Germline CDR1 reads SEHNR; CDR2 reads FQNEAQ (reference sequence). The CDR3 contains 13 residues. In DNA form, the CDR3 reads TGTGCCAGCAGCCCATACAGTAATCAGCCCCAGCATTTT. This sequence encodes CASSPYSNQPQHF.

The chain employs TRBV11-3 and TRBJ2-4; a possible D gene is TRBD1 (5 bases). Trimming stripped 2 bases from V and 3 bases from J, with 23 bases between. This CDR3 comprises 19 residues. Germline V gene lookup returns CDR1 SGHNT and CDR2 YENEEA. The CDR3 is CASSLNTRVLSGDKNIQYF. The CDR3 nucleotides read TGTGCCAGCAGCTTAAACACCAGGGTTTTGAGTGGAGACAAAAACATTCAGTACTTC.

The CDR3 region has the DNA TGTGCCAGCAGTGATGCGCCAAGCTCCTACAATGAGCAGTTCTTC. It yields the protein CASSDAPSSYNEQFF. V is TRBV6-4 and J is TRBJ2-1; D is undetermined. There are 15 residues in the CDR3. Germline lookup yields CDR1 MRHNA and CDR2 SNTAGT. The germline V and J ends were trimmed by 3 bases and 0 bases, with 9 bases remaining between them.

The rearrangement links TRBV6-5 to TRBJ1-1, with D perhaps matching TRBD1 (5 bases). Trimming took off 6 bases at V and 0 bases at J, with 11 bases between the two ends. The CDR3 totals 14 residues. The V gene's germline CDR1 is MNHEY and CDR2 SVGAGI. The CDR3 loop is CASRPGRMNTEAFF. The CDR3 nucleotides are TGTGCCAGCAGGCCAGGGCGGATGAACACTGAAGCTTTCTTT.

The chain employs TRBV13 and TRBJ2-3; 10 bases line up with TRBD2. Per the germline V gene, CDR1 is PRHDT and CDR2 is FYEKMQ (reference sequence). The CDR3 consists of 16 residues. V lost 4 bases and J lost 5; bases outside the gene matches: 9. In DNA, the CDR3 is TGTGCCAGCAGCTCTATACTAGCGGGAAGTGGAGATACGCAGTATTTT. Its translation is CASSSILAGSGDTQYF. Full variable domain (outside the CDR3, taken from reference TRBV13 and TRBJ2-3): AAGVIQSPRHLIKEKRETATLKCYPIPRHDTVYWYQQGPGQDPQFLISFYEKMQSDKGSIPDRFSAQQFSDYHSELNMSSLELGDSALYFCASSSILAGSGDTQYFGPGTRLTVL.

The chain links TRBV28 to TRBJ2-5; 8 nucleotides align to TRBD1. The CDR3 length is 16 residues. The germline V gene encodes CDR1 MDHEN and CDR2 SYDVKM. Trimming took 4 bases from V and 4 from J; bases not matched to a gene: 11. The CDR3 DNA follows: TGTGCCAGCAGTTCCCGGACAGGGCCCGGGGTAGAGACCCAGTACTTC. It is translated as CASSSRTGPGVETQYF.